This record covers a single TCR beta chain. In the original analysis: It was from reference gene primer amplification that nucleated cell counts were estimated. The method was immunoSEQ multiplex PCR; TCRdb's version includes in-frame clones alone and lacks a portion of them. V and J calls and clone size follow that table, whereas D and trimming were derived from the DNA. In the table there are about 290,000 clones, 89% of which are singletons. The CDR3 is 15 amino acids. V was pared by 0 bases and J by 4 bases, with 13 bases between. Germline lookup yields CDR1 SGHRS and CDR2 YFSETQ. The data are from a study of blood T cell repertoires in COVID-19. Turning to the study itself: The study drew acute and convalescent COVID-19 samples from the United States, Italy and Spain. T cells, B-cell-depleted T cells, or PBMCs provided the cDNA or gDNA that served as material.

The sequencing sample was made of PBMCs or T cells enriched from blood (not recorded which). This chain joins TRBV5-1 and TRBJ1-2; no clear D. The origin of this receptor is a woman aged 40 to 50 who had recovered from COVID-19. The CDR3 sequence is CASSLEPLRSYGYTF. In DNA, the CDR3 is TGCGCCAGCAGCTTGGAGCCCCTGCGCTCCTATGGCTACACCTTC. The variable domain in full, completed from reference TRBV5-1 and TRBJ1-2, reads KAGVTQTPRYLIKTRGQQVTLSCSPISGHRSVSWYQQTPGQGLQFLFEYFSETQRNKGNFPGRFSGRQFSNSRSEMNVSTLELGDSALYLCASSLEPLRSYGYTFGSGTRLTVV.